The rows below give T cell receptor beta chains drawn from one sample of a study of blood T cells in healthy people across ages. One entry per CDR3 protein results from TCRdb running MiXCR on the 5' RACE reads. The sample carries roughly 930,000 distinct CDR3 sequences, about 48% recorded once. The sample was blood. Receptor source: a man aged 30 to 45 in good health. Both conserved end residues are part of each CDR3.

TRBV20-1,CSAGQRSNQPQHF
TRBV27,CASSLRAPSIYNERFF
TRBV3-1,CASSQDIAGGPRNIQYF
TRBV7-9,CASSARETGGSNEQFF
TRBV15,CATRYLRGGNYGYTF
TRBV20-1,CSPMRDREAFF
TRBV18,CASSLKGQGTNEQFF
TRBV2,CASTRRGAVYGYTF
TRBV5-4,CASSISSADEQYF
TRBV10-3,CAISPLAGGYNEQFF
TRBV29-1,CSVDREGTEAFF
TRBV30,CAWSDEGNYGYTF